This passage covers 6 T cell receptor beta chains from one sample sequenced in a study of human T cells and chemical hapten exposure. Time point reported: healthy volunteer bleed at 2 weeks. Whole blood, unfractionated, served as the material for total RNA extraction. Each CDR3 protein is one row after TCRdb ran MiXCR on the RACE reads. The sample lists under 95,000 distinct CDR3 sequences, approximately 9% seen once, with 2.5% to 3% in the top ten. The sequenced material came from whole blood. These receptors were collected from a female donor in good health. Some clones in this sample may be carry-over from other donors' samples.

This clonotype was counted a few times. The rearrangement links TRBV10-3 to TRBJ2-1, with 7 bases lining up with TRBD2. Germline assignment: CDR1 ENHRY and CDR2 SYGVKD. With V trimmed by 6 bases and J by 8 bases, 4 bases remained unmatched. The CDR3 is 12 amino acids. The CDR3 DNA reads as TGTGCCATCAGGGAGGGGAGGGATGAGCAGTTCTTC. This codes for CAIREGRDEQFF.

This clonotype was counted only a few times. J is TRBJ2-5 and V is TRBV4-1; D is perhaps TRBD1 (5 bases). CDR3 length equals 17 residues. V gave up 0 bases and J gave up 2 bases, with 16 bases separating them. Germline CDR1 MGHRA, CDR2 YSYEKL. CDR3 protein: CASSQEPGSTVQETQYF. DNA of the CDR3: TGCGCCAGCAGCCAAGAACCAGGCTCGACAGTTCAAGAGACCCAGTACTTC.

This clonotype was counted ten times or more. The chain links TRBV10-3 to TRBJ1-1; D not certain. Between the trimmed V and J ends, which lost 2 bases and 1 base, there was a span of 8 bases. Germline assignment: CDR1 ENHRY and CDR2 SYGVKD. This CDR3 is built from 14 residues. CDR3 sequence: CAISEVQANTEAFF. CDR3 DNA: TGTGCCATCAGTGAGGTACAAGCGAACACTGAAGCTTTCTTT.

This clonotype was seen a few times. The chain uses TRBV5-6 and TRBJ1-6; 9 positions agree with TRBD1. This CDR3 spans 16 amino acids. Germline CDR1 reads SGHDT; CDR2 reads YYEEEE. V lost 4 bases and J lost 9; bases outside the gene matches: 11. The CDR3 DNA reads TGTGCCAGCAGCCGAGCTTACAGGGGGCGCGTTTCACCCCTCCACTTT. Amino acid sequence: CASSRAYRGRVSPLHF.

In its sample, this clonotype was seen many times. This rearrangement joins TRBV20-1 to TRBJ2-3; TRBD2 agrees at 10 bases. Germline V gene data show CDR1 as DFQATT and CDR2 as SNEGSKA (reference sequence). This CDR3 is 15 amino acids long. V dropped 5 bases and J dropped 0; count of bases not matched to a gene: 5. CDR3 nucleotides: TGCAGTGCTGACTCTAGCGGGGGTAGCACAGATACGCAGTATTTT. Translation: CSADSSGGSTDTQYF.

This clonotype was detected ten times or more. This chain's CDR3 is CAISEQGATYEQYF. The CDR3 bases are TGTGCCATCAGTGAGCAGGGGGCGACCTACGAGCAGTACTTC. The chain combines TRBV10-3 with TRBJ2-7, with 8 bases lining up with TRBD1. In germline, CDR1 is ENHRY, CDR2 SYGVKD. The J segment lost 2 bases and the V segment lost 2 bases, leaving 2 bases of the junction unmatched. The CDR3 runs to 14 residues.